The clone carrying this T cell receptor beta chain was recorded many times. Antigen: not known. TCRdb used MiXCR to reprocess the multiplex PCR reads, holding one entry per CDR3 protein. The sample holds some 170,000 distinct CDR3 sequences; 30% to 40% are singletons and the top ten take 3% to 4.5%. The data derive from a study of breast tumors, draining lymph nodes, adjacent tissues. General study results and limits: Tumor T cell lymph node origin was a supported hypothesis, not proven. Luminal-like breast cancer showed significantly higher tumor–nontumor repertoire similarity than basal-like. Data fit most tumor T cells coming from lymph node, expanding in tumor. Tumor repertoires ranked between lymph nodes and nontumor tissue in diversity, with V and J gene preferences.

Breast cancer patients provided tissue from their axillary draining lymph nodes. From germline, CDR1 is MDHEN and CDR2 SYDVKM. The ends were cut back, 9 bases at V and 4 bases at J, with 9 bases in the middle. The CDR3 extends over 12 amino acids. This chain links TRBV28 with TRBJ1-4; no definite D call. Sample: axillary lymph node tissue. This clonotype originated in a female donor with breast cancer. Some clones in this sample may be carry-over from other donors' samples. Here the CDR3 reads CASGLINEKLFF. The CDR3 nucleotides are TGTGCCAGTGGACTGATTAATGAAAAACTGTTTTTT.